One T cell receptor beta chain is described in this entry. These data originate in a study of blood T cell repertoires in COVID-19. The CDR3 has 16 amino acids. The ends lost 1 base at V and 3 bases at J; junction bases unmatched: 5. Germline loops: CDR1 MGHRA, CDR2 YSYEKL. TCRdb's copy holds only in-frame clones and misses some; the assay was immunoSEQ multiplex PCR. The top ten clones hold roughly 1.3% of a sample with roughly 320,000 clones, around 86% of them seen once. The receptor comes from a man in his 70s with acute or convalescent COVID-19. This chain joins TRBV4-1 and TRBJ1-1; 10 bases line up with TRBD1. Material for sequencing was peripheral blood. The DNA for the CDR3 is TGCGCCAGCAGCCAAGCTAAGACAGGGGGCTACACTGAAGCTTTCTTT. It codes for CASSQAKTGGYTEAFF.